Listed below are T cell receptor beta chains from one sample, sequenced in a study of control samples from healthy donors and cancer patients. Sequenced by immunoSEQ multiplex PCR; TCRdb stores in-frame clones only, minus some. The table records 150,000 to 200,000 clones, 80% to 90% of them present only once. Sequenced input: blood. The source is a woman aged 25 to 39 in good health. CDR3s include the opening cysteine and the closing phenylalanine or tryptophan. Fields, in order: J gene, V gene, clone size, D gene, CDR3 DNA, CDR3 protein. D genes are given only for firm matches. The size of a clone is reported for some rows only, either as once, few or many, or as a class for expanded clones.

j_call: TRBJ2-7; v_call: TRBV28; clone_size: -; d_call: -; cdr3_nt: TGTGCCAGCAGGTCCTACGAGCAGTACTTC; cdr3_aa: CASRSYEQYF
j_call: TRBJ2-7; v_call: TRBV23-1; clone_size: -; d_call: -; cdr3_nt: TGCGCCAGCAGTCAATCGGGGGGCCCGGCGCGCTACGAGCAGTACTTC; cdr3_aa: CASSQSGGPARYEQYF
j_call: TRBJ1-5; v_call: TRBV18; clone_size: -; d_call: TRBD1; cdr3_nt: TGTGCCAGCTCACCACTAGGGACAGCTAATCAGCCCCAGCATTTT; cdr3_aa: CASSPLGTANQPQHF
j_call: TRBJ2-1; v_call: TRBV3-1/TRBV3-2; clone_size: -; d_call: -; cdr3_nt: TGTGCCAGCACAGGGGGGATGCCCCTCAATGAGCAGTTCTTC; cdr3_aa: CASTGGMPLNEQFF
j_call: TRBJ1-6; v_call: TRBV6-6; clone_size: -; d_call: -; cdr3_nt: TGTGCCAGCAGTTACTCGTCGGGTCTGAATTCACCCCTCCACTTT; cdr3_aa: CASSYSSGLNSPLHF
j_call: TRBJ2-1; v_call: TRBV10-1; clone_size: -; d_call: TRBD2; cdr3_nt: TGCGCCACCCCGGGGGGGCCCTACAATGAGCAGTTCTTC; cdr3_aa: CATPGGPYNEQFF
j_call: TRBJ1-6; v_call: TRBV10-3; clone_size: few; d_call: -; cdr3_nt: TGTGCCATCAGAAGTATGACAGACAATTCACCCCTCCACTTT; cdr3_aa: CAIRSMTDNSPLHF
j_call: TRBJ1-1; v_call: TRBV29-1; clone_size: -; d_call: -; cdr3_nt: TGCAGCGTTGCGTGGAAAAGGAAGAACACTGAAGCTTTCTTT; cdr3_aa: CSVAWKRKNTEAFF
j_call: TRBJ2-5; v_call: TRBV2; clone_size: -; d_call: -; cdr3_nt: TGTGCCAGCAGTGACTCTCGGGGGTACCAAGAGACCCAGTACTTC; cdr3_aa: CASSDSRGYQETQYF
j_call: TRBJ2-5; v_call: TRBV7-2; clone_size: -; d_call: TRBD2; cdr3_nt: TGTGCCAGCAGCCCAGCGGTGGCAGGGAGGGTGACCCAGTACTTC; cdr3_aa: CASSPAVAGRVTQYF
j_call: TRBJ1-1; v_call: TRBV7-9; clone_size: -; d_call: -; cdr3_nt: TGTGCCAGTCCTGGCGGAGACGGAGAGGGAATCACTGAAGCTTTCTTT; cdr3_aa: CASPGGDGEGITEAFF
j_call: TRBJ1-4; v_call: TRBV5-4; clone_size: once; d_call: -; cdr3_nt: TGTGCCAGCAGCTTGGACGGCGGTTTAAAACTGTTTTTT; cdr3_aa: CASSLDGGLKLFF
j_call: TRBJ2-2; v_call: TRBV6-1; clone_size: -; d_call: -; cdr3_nt: TGTGCCAGCAGTGAACAGGGGAGGGGGCGCGGTCCTAAGGAGGAGCTGTTTTTT; cdr3_aa: CASSEQGRGRGPKEELFF
j_call: TRBJ2-7; v_call: TRBV5-1; clone_size: -; d_call: TRBD2; cdr3_nt: TGCGCCAGCAGCTTCGGGGGGACTTACGAGCAGTACTTC; cdr3_aa: CASSFGGTYEQYF
j_call: TRBJ2-3; v_call: TRBV5-1; clone_size: -; d_call: -; cdr3_nt: TGCGCCAGCAGCTCCCGCGGAGATACGCAGTATTTT; cdr3_aa: CASSSRGDTQYF
j_call: TRBJ2-1; v_call: TRBV7-9; clone_size: -; d_call: -; cdr3_nt: TGTGCCAGCAGCACCTACGAGGATGAGCAGTTCTTC; cdr3_aa: CASSTYEDEQFF
j_call: TRBJ1-1; v_call: TRBV10-1; clone_size: -; d_call: -; cdr3_nt: TGCGCCAGCATACCAGCGGTCCGGGGAGCGGTCACTGAAGCTTTCTTT; cdr3_aa: CASIPAVRGAVTEAFF
j_call: TRBJ1-6; v_call: TRBV6-5; clone_size: -; d_call: -; cdr3_nt: TGTGCCAGTACCGAGGGTGTAAGTTCACCCCTCCACTTT; cdr3_aa: CASTEGVSSPLHF
j_call: TRBJ1-4; v_call: TRBV9; clone_size: -; d_call: -; cdr3_nt: TGTGCCAGCAGCGTAGGGCCAAATGAAAAACTGTTTTTT; cdr3_aa: CASSVGPNEKLFF
j_call: TRBJ1-1; v_call: TRBV18; clone_size: -; d_call: -; cdr3_nt: TGTGCCAGCTCACCGGTGGGGGGTAACACTGAAGCTTTCTTT; cdr3_aa: CASSPVGGNTEAFF
j_call: TRBJ1-6; v_call: TRBV28; clone_size: -; d_call: TRBD1; cdr3_nt: TGTGCCAGCCTCCCGGGGACAGGGGTATCCTCACCCCTCCACTTT; cdr3_aa: CASLPGTGVSSPLHF
j_call: TRBJ1-5; v_call: TRBV19; clone_size: many; d_call: -; cdr3_nt: TGTGCCAGTGCGATCAGGGGAGGTCAGCCCCAGCATTTT; cdr3_aa: CASAIRGGQPQHF
j_call: TRBJ1-6; v_call: TRBV11-2; clone_size: -; d_call: TRBD1; cdr3_nt: TGTGCCAGCAGCTTCGGGACAGGGGGTTCACCCCTCCACTTT; cdr3_aa: CASSFGTGGSPLHF
j_call: TRBJ2-1; v_call: TRBV9; clone_size: once; d_call: TRBD1; cdr3_nt: TGTGCCAGCAGCGAGCCGGGACAGGTTAACAATGAGCAGTTCTTC; cdr3_aa: CASSEPGQVNNEQFF
j_call: TRBJ1-1; v_call: TRBV27; clone_size: -; d_call: -; cdr3_nt: TGTGCCAGCAGTTATTCCCCGACATCGGGGGTTTCTGAAGCTTTCTTT; cdr3_aa: CASSYSPTSGVSEAFF
j_call: TRBJ1-1; v_call: TRBV18; clone_size: -; d_call: -; cdr3_nt: TGTGCCAGCTCACCAGGATCCGGGACGGCGAACACTGAAGCTTTCTTT; cdr3_aa: CASSPGSGTANTEAFF
j_call: TRBJ2-7; v_call: TRBV28; clone_size: -; d_call: TRBD2; cdr3_nt: TGTGCCAGCAGTCAGGAGCGGGAGGGCCGCGACGAGCAGTACTTC; cdr3_aa: CASSQEREGRDEQYF
j_call: TRBJ1-2; v_call: TRBV7-2; clone_size: -; d_call: -; cdr3_nt: TGTGCCAGCAGCTTAGCCTCCAGGGTCGGCTACACCTTC; cdr3_aa: CASSLASRVGYTF
j_call: TRBJ2-7; v_call: TRBV29-1; clone_size: -; d_call: TRBD1; cdr3_nt: TGCAGCGTTCTGCACAGGGGGAGCTCCTACGAGCAGTACTTC; cdr3_aa: CSVLHRGSSYEQYF
j_call: TRBJ1-2; v_call: TRBV2; clone_size: -; d_call: TRBD1; cdr3_nt: TGTGCCAGCAGTGAATTGAGGACAGGGAAAGACGGCTACACCTTC; cdr3_aa: CASSELRTGKDGYTF
j_call: TRBJ2-5; v_call: TRBV24-1; clone_size: -; d_call: -; cdr3_nt: TGTGCCACGGCTCTCGGAGGGGAAGAGACCCAGTACTTC; cdr3_aa: CATALGGEETQYF
j_call: TRBJ2-2; v_call: TRBV18; clone_size: -; d_call: -; cdr3_nt: TGTGCCAGCTCACAGTACAGGGTGGAGAACACCGGGGAGCTGTTTTTT; cdr3_aa: CASSQYRVENTGELFF
j_call: TRBJ2-3; v_call: TRBV6-5; clone_size: -; d_call: -; cdr3_nt: TGTGCCGGCACCCGGGGCAGCACAGATACGCAGTATTTT; cdr3_aa: CAGTRGSTDTQYF
j_call: TRBJ1-4; v_call: TRBV29-1; clone_size: once; d_call: -; cdr3_nt: TGCAGCGTTGATTTGGGGTCTGAAAAACTGTTTTTT; cdr3_aa: CSVDLGSEKLFF
j_call: TRBJ2-5; v_call: TRBV6-5; clone_size: -; d_call: -; cdr3_nt: TGTGCCAGCAGAGTTAGCGGATACCAAGAGACCCAGTACTTC; cdr3_aa: CASRVSGYQETQYF
j_call: TRBJ2-2; v_call: TRBV2; clone_size: -; d_call: TRBD1; cdr3_nt: TGTGCCAGCAGTGAAGCAGACAGGGCGGTCGGGGAGCTGTTTTTT; cdr3_aa: CASSEADRAVGELFF
j_call: TRBJ2-3; v_call: TRBV6-5; clone_size: -; d_call: -; cdr3_nt: TGTGCCAGCAGCTCGGGACGGACTAGCACAGATACGCAGTATTTT; cdr3_aa: CASSSGRTSTDTQYF
j_call: TRBJ2-3; v_call: TRBV15; clone_size: -; d_call: TRBD2; cdr3_nt: TGTGCCACCAGCAGAGTCGAGCGGGGGGGACTAGATACGCAGTATTTT; cdr3_aa: CATSRVERGGLDTQYF
j_call: TRBJ2-5; v_call: TRBV5-6; clone_size: -; d_call: -; cdr3_nt: TGTGCCAGCAGCTTTTGGAGGACGGGCAGCCAAGAGACCCAGTACTTC; cdr3_aa: CASSFWRTGSQETQYF
j_call: TRBJ2-5; v_call: TRBV7-9; clone_size: -; d_call: TRBD1; cdr3_nt: TGTGCCAGCAGCTATGGGACAGAACAAGAGACCCAGTACTTC; cdr3_aa: CASSYGTEQETQYF
j_call: TRBJ2-3; v_call: TRBV27; clone_size: -; d_call: -; cdr3_nt: TGTGCCAGCAGTTTCGGGGCGGCAGATACGCAGTATTTT; cdr3_aa: CASSFGAADTQYF
j_call: TRBJ2-7; v_call: TRBV7-9; clone_size: -; d_call: TRBD1; cdr3_nt: TGTGCCAGCAGCTCGTCGGGACAGGGGTTTAGTGCCGAGCAGTACTTC; cdr3_aa: CASSSSGQGFSAEQYF
j_call: TRBJ1-4; v_call: TRBV12-3/TRBV12-4; clone_size: -; d_call: -; cdr3_nt: TGTGCCAGCAGTGAAGACATCTCTGAAAAACTGTTTTTT; cdr3_aa: CASSEDISEKLFF
j_call: TRBJ2-6; v_call: TRBV5-1; clone_size: few; d_call: -; cdr3_nt: TGCGCCAGCAGCTTGACGTCCGTCTCTGGGGCCAACGTCCTGACTTTC; cdr3_aa: CASSLTSVSGANVLTF
j_call: TRBJ1-1; v_call: TRBV6-2/TRBV6-3; clone_size: -; d_call: -; cdr3_nt: TGTGCCAGCAGTTACTCGCGGGGCTTCGGGGCTTTCTTT; cdr3_aa: CASSYSRGFGAFF
j_call: TRBJ1-5; v_call: TRBV29-1; clone_size: -; d_call: -; cdr3_nt: TGCAGCACTTGGGACTCGAACTCCGCACAGCCCCAGCATTTT; cdr3_aa: CSTWDSNSAQPQHF
j_call: TRBJ1-2; v_call: TRBV30; clone_size: -; d_call: TRBD1; cdr3_nt: TGTGCCTGGACCACAGGGGGCGCATCCGGCTACACCTTC; cdr3_aa: CAWTTGGASGYTF
j_call: TRBJ1-5; v_call: TRBV4-1; clone_size: -; d_call: -; cdr3_nt: TGCGCCAGCAGCCAAGATGGCACACCTCATAGCAATCAGCCCCAGCATTTT; cdr3_aa: CASSQDGTPHSNQPQHF
j_call: TRBJ1-2; v_call: TRBV7-2; clone_size: -; d_call: -; cdr3_nt: TGTGCCAGCAGCTCCGACATCGGTAACTATGGCTACACCTTC; cdr3_aa: CASSSDIGNYGYTF
j_call: TRBJ2-3; v_call: TRBV19; clone_size: -; d_call: TRBD2; cdr3_nt: TGTGCCAGTAGTTGGAGCGGGAGGGCAGATACGCAGTATTTT; cdr3_aa: CASSWSGRADTQYF
j_call: TRBJ1-3; v_call: TRBV30; clone_size: -; d_call: TRBD1; cdr3_nt: TGTGCCACGAGCTGGGACAGAAAATTTAAACCCGCTGGAAACACCATATATTTT; cdr3_aa: CATSWDRKFKPAGNTIYF
j_call: TRBJ2-7; v_call: TRBV7-8; clone_size: -; d_call: -; cdr3_nt: TGTGCCAGCAGGTTTGGGGGTCAGGGAGCCCTATTCGAGCAGTACTTC; cdr3_aa: CASRFGGQGALFEQYF
j_call: TRBJ2-3; v_call: TRBV27; clone_size: few; d_call: -; cdr3_nt: TGTGCCAGCAGTAACAAAGGACAGAGCACAGATACGCAGTATTTT; cdr3_aa: CASSNKGQSTDTQYF
j_call: TRBJ2-1; v_call: TRBV5-4; clone_size: -; d_call: -; cdr3_nt: TGTGCCAGCAGCTCGGAGACAGTCAATGAGCAGTTCTTC; cdr3_aa: CASSSETVNEQFF
j_call: TRBJ1-3; v_call: TRBV7-8; clone_size: -; d_call: -; cdr3_nt: TGTGCCAGCAGCTTCGGGGAAACTGGAAACACCATATATTTT; cdr3_aa: CASSFGETGNTIYF
j_call: TRBJ1-2; v_call: TRBV9; clone_size: -; d_call: TRBD1; cdr3_nt: TGTGCCAGCAGCTTTCGGGACAGGGGCTATGGCTACACCTTC; cdr3_aa: CASSFRDRGYGYTF
j_call: TRBJ2-3; v_call: TRBV6-5; clone_size: few; d_call: -; cdr3_nt: TGTGCCAGCAGAGGGGGTACCACAGATACGCAGTATTTT; cdr3_aa: CASRGGTTDTQYF